This T cell receptor beta chain was sequenced for a study of shared clonotypes between healthy human individuals. Study-level results: Rarefaction indicated that sorted-subset sequencing remained incomplete although depth was large. As a rule, naive subsets had a larger estimated richness than memory subsets.

The naive CD8 subset, CD45RO-negative cells positively selected for CCR7, excluded terminally differentiated effector memory CD45RA+ cells. The CDR3 is 13 amino acids. The germline V gene encodes CDR1 MDHEN and CDR2 SYDVKM. Trimming removed 6 bases at V and 8 bases at J, with 14 bases between. Under the authors' procedure: ImmunoSEQ junction-only sequences lacked quality scores, so their filtering differed. The protocol was immunoSEQ multiplex PCR, while the TCRdb copy is restricted to in-frame clones and leaves out a portion. The D gene and trimming were derived from the DNA, and the V and J assignments and clone size from that table. The top ten clones hold around 1.7% of a sample with about 2,100,000 clones, about 92% of them seen once. A remark on this clone: Its antigen is undetermined.

Source material: naive CD8+ T cells from PBMCs. The receptor's source is a man between 18 and 29 years old in good health. Some clones in this sample may be carry-over from other donors' samples. V and J are TRBV28 and TRBJ2-1, with D perhaps TRBD2 (5 bases). The CDR3 region has the DNA TGTGCCAGCAGCCCCTCTCGGGGTGATGAGCAGTTCTTC. Translation gives CASSPSRGDEQFF.